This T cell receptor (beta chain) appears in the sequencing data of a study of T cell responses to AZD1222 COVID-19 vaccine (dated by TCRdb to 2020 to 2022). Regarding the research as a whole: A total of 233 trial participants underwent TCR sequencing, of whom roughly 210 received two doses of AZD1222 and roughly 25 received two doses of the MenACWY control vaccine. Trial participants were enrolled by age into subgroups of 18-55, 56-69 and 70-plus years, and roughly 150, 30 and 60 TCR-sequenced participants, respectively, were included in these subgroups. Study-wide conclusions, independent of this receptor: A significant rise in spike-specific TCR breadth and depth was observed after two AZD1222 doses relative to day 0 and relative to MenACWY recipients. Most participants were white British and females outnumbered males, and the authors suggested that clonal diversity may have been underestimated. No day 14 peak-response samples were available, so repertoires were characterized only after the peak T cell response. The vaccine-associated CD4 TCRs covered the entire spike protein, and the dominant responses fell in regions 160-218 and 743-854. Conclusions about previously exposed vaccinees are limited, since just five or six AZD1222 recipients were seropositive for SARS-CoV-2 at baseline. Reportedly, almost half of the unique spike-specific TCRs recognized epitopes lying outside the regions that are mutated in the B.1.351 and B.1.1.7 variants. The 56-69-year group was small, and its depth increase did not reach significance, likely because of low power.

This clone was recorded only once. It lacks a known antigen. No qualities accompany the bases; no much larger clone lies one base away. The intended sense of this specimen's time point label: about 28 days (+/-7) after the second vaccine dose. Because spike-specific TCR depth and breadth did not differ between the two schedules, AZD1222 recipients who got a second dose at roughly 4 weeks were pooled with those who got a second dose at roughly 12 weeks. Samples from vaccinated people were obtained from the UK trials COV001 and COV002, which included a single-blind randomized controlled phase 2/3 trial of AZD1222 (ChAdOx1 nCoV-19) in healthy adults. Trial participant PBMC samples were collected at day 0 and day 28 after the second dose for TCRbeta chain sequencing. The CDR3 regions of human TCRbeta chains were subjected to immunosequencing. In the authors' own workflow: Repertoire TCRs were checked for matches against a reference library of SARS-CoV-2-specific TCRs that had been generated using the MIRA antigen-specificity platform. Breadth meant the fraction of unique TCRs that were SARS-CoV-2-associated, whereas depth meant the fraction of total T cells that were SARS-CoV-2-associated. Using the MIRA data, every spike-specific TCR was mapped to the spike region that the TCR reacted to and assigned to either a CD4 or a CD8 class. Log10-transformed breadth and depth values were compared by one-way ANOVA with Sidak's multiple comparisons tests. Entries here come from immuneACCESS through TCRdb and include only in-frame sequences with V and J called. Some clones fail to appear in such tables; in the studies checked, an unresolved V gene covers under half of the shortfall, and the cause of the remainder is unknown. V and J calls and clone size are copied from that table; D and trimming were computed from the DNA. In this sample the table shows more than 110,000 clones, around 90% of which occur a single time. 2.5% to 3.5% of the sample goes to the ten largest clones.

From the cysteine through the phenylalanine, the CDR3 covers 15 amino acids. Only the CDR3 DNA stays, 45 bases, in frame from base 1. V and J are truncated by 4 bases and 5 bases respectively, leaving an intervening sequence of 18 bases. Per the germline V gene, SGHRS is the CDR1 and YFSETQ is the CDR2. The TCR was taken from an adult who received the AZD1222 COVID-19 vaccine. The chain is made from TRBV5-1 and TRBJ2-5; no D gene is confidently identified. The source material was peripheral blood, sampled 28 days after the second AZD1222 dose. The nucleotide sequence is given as TGCGCCAGCAGCCAAAGCGTGGCCCCCAGCGAGACCCAGTACTTC. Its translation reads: CASSQSVAPSETQYF.